Presented here are 12 T cell receptor beta chains from one specimen sequenced in a study of cytomegalovirus exposure and HLA in healthy donors. The primer mix had 60 Vbeta and 13 Jbeta primers. Assay used: immunoSEQ multiplex PCR; TCRdb lists only in-frame clones, some missing. The sample has 80,000 to 100,000 clones, around 77% seen once; the top ten hold roughly 3%. Material: PBMCs. Receptors were obtained from a man aged 40-50 years in good health and CMV-seronegative.

In the case of this clone: Other DNA sequences within the sample encode an identical CDR3. The chain joins TRBV5-1 to TRBJ2-5; 11 nucleotides agree with TRBD1. With 4 bases clipped from V and 5 bases from J, the junction kept 1 base outside the gene matches. This CDR3 is 13 amino acids long. Germline CDR1 reads SGHRS; CDR2 reads YFSETQ. The CDR3 bases are TGCGCCAGCAGCAGGACAGGGGGCGAGACCCAGTACTTC. The encoded protein is CASSRTGGETQYF.

The V call is TRBV5-1, the J call TRBJ1-1, with D perhaps TRBD1 (6 bases). Trimming shortened V by 0 bases and J by 4 bases, and 10 bases separated the two germline ends. CDR1 and CDR2 from the germline V gene are SGHRS and YFSETQ. This CDR3 has 14 residues. CDR3 DNA: TGCGCCAGCAGCTTGGGACAGGTTAGCACTGAAGCTTTCTTT. This gives the protein CASSLGQVSTEAFF.

This clone was found once. The junction and the germline gene differ at one end; a read error may be behind it. This sequence joins TRBV7-7 and TRBJ2-1, with 8 bases lining up with TRBD1. CDR3 length: 14 amino acids. Germline V gene sequence: CDR1 SSHAT, CDR2 FNYEAQ (reference sequence). The CDR3 loop is CASSSGQGYNEQFF. The CDR3, as DNA: TGTGCTAGCAGCTCTGGACAGGGCTACAATGAGCAGTTCTTC.

The chain employs TRBV10-2 and TRBJ2-7; 13 positions agree with TRBD2. The CDR3 totals 15 residues. CDR1 is WSHSY and CDR2 is SAAADI in the germline V gene. V lost 7 bases to trimming and J lost 4 bases; unmatched junction nucleotides: 7. CDR3 DNA sequence: TGCGCCAGCACCCGACTAGCGGGAGGTGGGTACGAGCAGTACTTC. This gives the protein CASTRLAGGGYEQYF.

The J gene is TRBJ2-2, the V gene TRBV13; 12 bases match TRBD1. The CDR3 is 19 amino acids. Germline-derived CDR1 and CDR2 are PRHDT and FYEKMQ (reference sequence). V was clipped by 4 bases and J by 1 base; unmatched bases: 10. This chain's CDR3 is CASSSYRGTGGRNTGELFF. The CDR3, as DNA: TGTGCCAGCAGCTCGTATCGTGGGACAGGGGGCAGGAACACCGGGGAGCTGTTTTTT.

The rearrangement links TRBV2 to TRBJ1-1, with D perhaps TRBD1 (6 bases). Germline CDR1 reads SNHLY; CDR2 reads FYNNEI. The CDR3 loop spans 16 amino acids. With 8 bases removed from V and 1 base from J, the gap between germline ends came to 20 bases. CDR3 DNA sequence: TGTGCCAGCTCCGGGACACCCTCTGGACCGAACACTGAAGCTTTCTTT. It encodes CASSGTPSGPNTEAFF.

The V call is TRBV7-9, the J call TRBJ1-1; D not resolved. Deletions cut 1 base from V and 1 base from J, with 10 bases between. Germline V gives CDR1 SEHNR, CDR2 FQNEAQ (reference sequence). CDR3 length: 15 amino acids. CDR3 residues: CASSLVSGKNTEAFF. Here the CDR3 DNA reads TGTGCCAGCAGCTTAGTATCCGGTAAGAACACTGAAGCTTTCTTT.

The CDR3 nucleotides read TGTGCCAGCAGTAAAGCAACAGGGGGCAATGAGCAGTTCTTC. Residues: CASSKATGGNEQFF. The chain couples TRBV7-2 to TRBJ2-1; 8 nucleotides match TRBD1. Germline CDR1 and CDR2: SGHTA and FQGNSA. The V and J ends lost 6 bases and 6 bases, in that order; junction bases with no gene match: 7. There are 14 residues in the CDR3.

This clone turned up a few times. V usage is TRBV28 and J usage is TRBJ1-1, with D unclear. From germline, CDR1 is MDHEN and CDR2 SYDVKM. This CDR3 has 16 amino acids. The ends were cut back, 5 bases at V and 1 base at J, with 17 bases in the middle. CDR3: CASSPTWSSSNTEAFF. The CDR3 DNA sequence: TGTGCCAGCAGTCCGACCTGGAGCAGCTCGAACACTGAAGCTTTCTTT.

This chain connects TRBV5-4 to TRBJ2-5; 14 bases map to TRBD2. The CDR3 has 16 amino acids. The V gene's germline CDR1 is SGHNT and CDR2 YYREEE (reference sequence). Trimming cost V 4 bases and J 1 base; bases outside gene matches: 3. The CDR3 coding sequence is TGTGCCAGCAGCAGGACTAGCGGGAGGTCCCAAGAGACCCAGTACTTC. It yields the protein CASSRTSGRSQETQYF.

The V call is TRBV19, the J call TRBJ2-1; 8 bases are a match to TRBD1. CDR1 and CDR2 from the germline V gene are LNHDA and SQIVND (reference sequence). The CDR3 extends over 21 amino acids. Unmatched junction bases numbered 20, after V lost 3 bases and J lost 1 base. The CDR3: CASSMSDGQGRGKRSYNEQFF. CDR3 bases: TGTGCCAGTAGTATGTCCGACGGACAGGGAAGGGGAAAGAGGTCCTACAATGAGCAGTTCTTC.

The J gene is TRBJ2-7, the V gene TRBV28, with 10 bases that match TRBD1. Germline values: CDR1 MDHEN, CDR2 SYDVKM. This CDR3 is built from 14 residues. V trimming: 8 bases; J trimming: 3 bases; junction bases outside the gene matches: 7. The CDR3 region has the DNA TGTGCCAGCGGGATGACAGGGGGCATCTACGAGCAGTACTTC. Its translation is CASGMTGGIYEQYF.